This T cell receptor (beta chain) was identified during a study of neoadjuvant anti-PD-1 for oral cavity cancer (dated by TCRdb to about 2021). As for the study more broadly: Before undergoing curative-intent surgical resection, most patients got three to four biweekly nivolumab doses at 3 mg/kg. The parent correlative cohort had about a dozen patients and a response rate of roughly 34%. Under RECIST 1.1, a patient counted as a responder if showing complete response, partial response or stable disease, and as a non-responder if showing progression. Patients who did not progress were given a fourth nivolumab dose at about day 43 and had definitive surgical resection on days 50-56.

Regarding this clone: This receptor's antigen is unknown. The sample holds no much larger clone one base away, and base qualities are not on file.

For deep sequencing, PBMC libraries mostly used 450 to 550 ng of input genomic DNA, with six replicates for each sample. The immunoSEQ hsTCRbeta kit was used to prepare TCRbeta libraries, following the manufacturer's instructions. The finished libraries were brought together in one pool at approximately 3 nM, which was then read using an Illumina NovaSeq 6000 S4 flow cell. The paper's processing steps were these. The immunoSEQ Analyzer was used for raw data preprocessing and quality control. The analysis was restricted to productive rearrangements, with each unique CDR3 amino acid sequence defining a clonotype. Repertoire clonality was estimated as the Gini-Simpson index, which was calculated using the R package tcR. Gini indices were compared with Student's t test, and associations with tumor size change were assessed by Pearson correlation. TCRdb obtained this table from immuneACCESS and retained in-frame rearrangements with V and J assigned. These tables miss some clones; where compared with another copy, unresolved V genes account for less than half of the shortfall, and the remainder is unexplained. The V and J calls and clone size come from that table; D and trimming were worked out from the DNA. The table for this sample lists fewer than 8,000 clones; 62% of them were counted only once. The ten largest clones add up to approximately 3% of the sample.

The time point label for this specimen denotes: after neoadjuvant nivolumab, at surgical resection. Patients had been newly diagnosed with stage II-IVA oral cavity squamous cell carcinoma, and no prior systemic or radiation treatment had been given to the patients. The cohort was made up of patients with locally advanced, HPV-negative oral cavity squamous cell carcinoma. Peripheral blood mononuclear cells were analyzed directly and were not maintained or expanded in culture. Samples came from a longitudinal correlative study of a single-arm phase II trial of neoadjuvant nivolumab in oral cavity squamous cell carcinoma. Subject-matched pre- and post-treatment PBMCs and tumors from three responders and three non-responders were subjected to genomic DNA-based TCRbeta sequencing. Peripheral blood mononuclear cells were collected before nivolumab treatment and again after treatment, at the time of surgery. Genomic DNA was isolated from PBMCs using the Maxwell RSC DNA from Cells kit.

Results and caveats for the whole study, not just this receptor: Only a few patients per response group were included in the TCR analyses, and the authors called for validation in larger cohorts. Higher pretreatment blood TCRbeta clonality and lower post-treatment tumor TCRbeta clonality were correlated with higher pretreatment blood Treg/Th17 ratios. After neoadjuvant nivolumab, T cell clonality (Gini index) in PBMCs was significantly higher in non-responders than in responders.

The material sequenced was PBMCs, taken after nivolumab (anti-PD-1) treatment. This TCR derives from a person aged 35 to 85 with oral cavity squamous cell carcinoma.

The CDR3 corresponds to CASSYSWGRGSPLHF. The DNA reads as follows: TGTGCCAGCAGTTACTCGTGGGGGCGGGGGTCACCCCTCCACTTT. The chain is assembled from TRBV6-5 and TRBJ1-6; tentative D gene TRBD1, with 6 bases matching. CDR3 length: 15 amino acids, cysteine to phenylalanine. The entry retains the CDR3 DNA only, 45 bases that are in frame from base 1. A distance of 13 bases separates the germline ends of V and J, which lose 0 bases and 10 bases respectively. The germline V gene encodes CDR1 MNHEY and CDR2 SVGAGI.